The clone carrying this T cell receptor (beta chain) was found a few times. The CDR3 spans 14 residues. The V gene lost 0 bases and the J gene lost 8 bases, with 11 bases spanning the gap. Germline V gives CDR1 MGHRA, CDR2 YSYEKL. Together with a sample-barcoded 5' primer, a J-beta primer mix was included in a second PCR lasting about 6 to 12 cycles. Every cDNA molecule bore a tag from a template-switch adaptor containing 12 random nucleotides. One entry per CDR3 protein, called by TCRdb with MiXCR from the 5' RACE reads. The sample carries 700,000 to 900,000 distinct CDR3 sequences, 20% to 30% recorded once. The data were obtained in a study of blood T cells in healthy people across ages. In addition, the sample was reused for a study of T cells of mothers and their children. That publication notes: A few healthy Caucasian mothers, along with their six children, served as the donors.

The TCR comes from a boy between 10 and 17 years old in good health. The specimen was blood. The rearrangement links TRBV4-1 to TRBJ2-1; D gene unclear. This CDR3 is CASSQDPLSYEQFF. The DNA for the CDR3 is TGCGCCAGCAGCCAAGATCCGCTCAGCTATGAGCAGTTCTTC.